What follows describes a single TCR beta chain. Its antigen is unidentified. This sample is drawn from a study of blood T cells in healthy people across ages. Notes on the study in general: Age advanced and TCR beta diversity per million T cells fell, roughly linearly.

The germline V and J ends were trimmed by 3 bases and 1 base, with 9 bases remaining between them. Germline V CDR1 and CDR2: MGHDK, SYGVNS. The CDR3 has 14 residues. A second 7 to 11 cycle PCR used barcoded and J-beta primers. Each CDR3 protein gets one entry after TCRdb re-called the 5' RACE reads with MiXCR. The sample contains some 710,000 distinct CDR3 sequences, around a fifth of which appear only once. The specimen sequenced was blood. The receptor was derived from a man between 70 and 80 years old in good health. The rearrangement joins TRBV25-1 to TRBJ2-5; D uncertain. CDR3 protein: CASSEGRPQETQYF. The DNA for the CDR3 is TGTGCCAGCAGTGAGGGCCGACCCCAAGAGACCCAGTACTTC.